This T cell receptor beta chain comes out of a study of a mutant IDH1 vaccine in newly diagnosed glioma. The study's findings and limits: Patients mounted vaccine-induced immune responses in roughly 93% of cases.

There are 15 residues in the CDR3. With 0 bases removed from V and 0 bases from J, the gap between germline ends came to 9 bases. The germline gives CDR1 MNHNS, CDR2 SASEGT. Sequencing used immunoSEQ multiplex PCR; TCRdb keeps in-frame clones, though not all of them. This table holds about 68,000 clones, about four fifths found once. Time point here: baseline, week 1 (first vaccination visit). The treatment was: pre-vaccination baseline after standard-of-care therapy. This clone was seen a single time. Its antigen remains unknown. The sequence was obtained from a man aged 50-60 years with glioma. V is TRBV6-1 and J is TRBJ2-7; D tentatively fits TRBD1 or TRBD2 (5 bases each). Sequencing used PBMCs, obtained from a glioma patient treated with radiotherapy, temozolomide or both. The CDR3 spells CASSEADGTSYEQYF. DNA of the CDR3: TGTGCCAGCAGTGAAGCGGACGGGACCTCCTACGAGCAGTACTTC.